These 26 T cell receptor beta chains were sequenced from one sample in a study of OX40 agonist ivuxolimab in advanced cancers. The method was immunoSEQ multiplex PCR; TCRdb's version includes in-frame clones alone and lacks a portion of them. Altogether 90,000 to 100,000 clones are present, roughly 89% being singletons, with the ten largest covering under 0.4%. This sample comprised CD4+ or CD8+ T cells sorted from blood, obtained in a trial of the OX40 agonist ivuxolimab. The origin of the receptors is an adult with an advanced solid tumor such as melanoma, head and neck, liver or kidney cancer.

The chain carries TRBV2 and TRBJ1-6; D unresolved. Germline V gene sequence: CDR1 SNHLY, CDR2 FYNNEI. V gave up 7 bases and J gave up 6 bases, with 10 bases separating them. The CDR3 length is 13 residues. This chain's CDR3 is CASKGYLNSPLHF. CDR3 bases: TGTGCCAGCAAAGGGTATCTTAATTCACCCCTCCACTTT.

V is TRBV5-1 and J is TRBJ1-5; TRBD1 aligns across 9 bases. The CDR3 length is 14 residues. With V trimmed by 4 bases and J by 5 bases, 4 bases remained unmatched. The germline gives CDR1 SGHRS, CDR2 YFSETQ. CDR3 bases: TGCGCCAGCAGCCAAGGGGACAGGGATCAGCCCCAGCATTTT. It codes for CASSQGDRDQPQHF.

The count of this clone is one. The V and J genes are TRBV6-4 and TRBJ2-3; 12 bases agree with TRBD2. The CDR3 loop spans 16 amino acids. V was pared by 6 bases and J by 0 bases, with 4 bases of the junction left unmatched. Germline-derived CDR1 and CDR2 are MRHNA and SNTAGT. CDR3 sequence reads: CASSRGLAGSTDTQYF. For the CDR3, the DNA is TGTGCCAGCAGCCGCGGACTAGCGGGAAGCACAGATACGCAGTATTTT.

This clone was recorded once. This chain joins TRBV4-1 and TRBJ2-5; D gene uncertain. The CDR3 contains 14 residues. Germline V gene data show CDR1 as MGHRA and CDR2 as YSYEKL. Trimming cost V 1 base and J 5 bases, with 11 bases left between them. The DNA of the CDR3 is TGCGCCAGCAGCCAAGGCCTGACTGGGGAGACCCAGTACTTC. Translating gives CASSQGLTGETQYF.

The chain carries TRBV27 and TRBJ2-2; tentatively, D is TRBD1 or TRBD2 (5 bases each). The CDR3 has 17 residues. In germline, CDR1 is MNHEY, CDR2 SMNVEV (reference sequence). V was shortened by 1 base and J by 0 bases, with 12 bases between the two germline ends. CDR3: CASSLFGDLTNTGELFF. The CDR3 DNA reads as TGTGCCAGCAGTTTATTCGGGGACCTTACGAACACCGGGGAGCTGTTTTTT.

The V call is TRBV5-4, the J call TRBJ2-7; 8 bases line up with TRBD1. Germline V gene data show CDR1 as SGHNT and CDR2 as YYREEE (reference sequence). The CDR3 spans 14 residues. Trimming removed 1 base from V and 5 bases from J; junction bases left unmatched: 5. CDR3 bases: TGTGCCAGCAGCTTGAGGACAGGGCGGGACGAGCAGTACTTC. This sequence encodes CASSLRTGRDEQYF.

Comment on this clone: Other DNA sequences in this sample translate to the same CDR3. The CDR3 region is CASSLDGNQPQHF. The CDR3 bases are TGTGCCAGCAGCCTTGATGGCAATCAGCCCCAGCATTTT. The J gene is TRBJ1-5, the V gene TRBV7-9; D call uncertain. Trimming took 5 bases from V and 2 from J, leaving 7 bases between them. Germline assignment: CDR1 SEHNR and CDR2 FQNEAQ (reference sequence). The CDR3 is made up of 13 amino acids.

The gene calls are TRBV9 and TRBJ1-1; possibly TRBD1 for D (6 bases). V was clipped by 4 bases and J by 6 bases, with 16 bases between them. CDR1 is SGDLS and CDR2 is YYNGEE in the germline V gene. This CDR3 has 14 amino acids. This CDR3 is CASSLQTEGAEAFF. The CDR3 DNA follows: TGTGCCAGCAGCTTACAAACGGAGGGGGCTGAAGCTTTCTTT.

The V gene is TRBV7-9, the J gene TRBJ1-1, with TRBD1 as a possible D gene (5 bases). This CDR3 has 15 residues. Germline lookup yields CDR1 SEHNR and CDR2 FQNEAQ (reference sequence). Deletions cut 5 bases from V and 0 bases from J, with 13 bases between. CDR3 sequence: CASSLKTAVNTEAFF. The CDR3 bases are TGTGCCAGCAGCCTTAAGACAGCAGTGAACACTGAAGCTTTCTTT.

The CDR3 loop reads CASSYHDRTGANVLTF. As DNA, the CDR3 is TGCGCCAGCAGCTACCACGACAGGACTGGGGCCAACGTCCTGACTTTC. The chain joins TRBV4-3 to TRBJ2-6; TRBD1 might be the D (6 bases). This CDR3 comprises 16 residues. Trimming shortened V by 5 bases and J by 2 bases, and 13 bases separated the two germline ends. Germline loops: CDR1 LGHNA, CDR2 YSLEER.

The chain recombines TRBV14 with TRBJ2-7, with 9 bases identical to TRBD1. This CDR3 is built from 16 residues. In germline, CDR1 is SGHDN, CDR2 FVKESK. V shed 3 bases, J shed 4 bases, and the junction held 10 bases outside the gene matches. CDR3 region: CASSHDPGTGTYEQYF. In DNA, the CDR3 is TGTGCCAGCAGCCATGACCCAGGGACAGGGACTTACGAGCAGTACTTC.

The chain uses TRBV5-1 and TRBJ1-1; the D is unclear. This CDR3 is built from 14 residues. Germline loops: CDR1 SGHRS, CDR2 YFSETQ. The ends were cut back, 0 bases at V and 3 bases at J, with 9 bases in the middle. CDR3: CASSLGVKDTEAFF. In DNA form, the CDR3 reads TGCGCCAGCAGCTTGGGGGTTAAGGACACTGAAGCTTTCTTT.

CDR3 sequence (DNA): TGTGCCAGTTGGGGGGGTGGCACTGAAGCTTTCTTT. Translating gives CASWGGGTEAFF. V usage is TRBV6-1 and J usage is TRBJ1-1; the D gene is possibly TRBD1 (5 bases). Germline CDR1 is MNHNS and CDR2 is SASEGT. Trimming took off 9 bases at V and 4 bases at J, with 12 bases between the two ends. The CDR3 runs 12 residues.

The V gene is TRBV5-1, the J gene TRBJ2-7, with a tentative D call TRBD2 (6 bases). The V gene lost 3 bases and the J gene lost 3 bases, with 16 bases spanning the gap. CDR3 length: 15 amino acids. Germline V gives CDR1 SGHRS, CDR2 YFSETQ. The CDR3 DNA reads TGCGCCAGCAGCTCCTCGGGAGCGACCATCTACGAGCAGTACTTC. It encodes CASSSSGATIYEQYF.

The chain joins TRBV30 to TRBJ2-7; D tentatively fits TRBD1 or TRBD2 (5 bases each). Germline CDR1 reads GTSNPN; CDR2 reads SVGIG (reference sequence). Trimming shortened V by 3 bases and J by 2 bases, and 17 bases separated the two germline ends. The CDR3 is made up of 15 amino acids. The chain's CDR3 is CAWSRPGPSPYEQYF. In nucleotides, the CDR3 is TGTGCCTGGAGCCGACCGGGACCCAGCCCCTACGAGCAGTACTTC.

This clone was observed a single time. J is TRBJ1-3 and V is TRBV30; no definite D call. This CDR3 contains 14 residues. Germline V CDR1 and CDR2: GTSNPN, SVGIG (reference sequence). With 2 bases removed from V and 1 base from J, the gap between germline ends came to 9 bases. CDR3 sequence: CAWSPGLSGNTIYF. The CDR3 DNA follows: TGTGCCTGGAGTCCCGGACTGTCTGGAAACACCATATATTTT.

The chain employs TRBV6-6 and TRBJ2-7, with D uncertain. This CDR3 is built from 12 residues. Trimming pared 8 bases from V and 7 bases from J, leaving 15 bases between. Germline loops: CDR1 MNHNY, CDR2 SVGAGI (reference sequence). In nucleotides, the CDR3 is TGTGCCAGCCGAGACGGCCTCAAGGAGCAGTACTTC. It encodes CASRDGLKEQYF.

The J gene is TRBJ2-7, the V gene TRBV30; D may correspond to TRBD1 or TRBD2 (5 bases each). V was trimmed by 0 bases and J by 9 bases, leaving 15 bases between them. Germline values: CDR1 GTSNPN, CDR2 SVGIG (reference sequence). The CDR3 sequence is 13 residues long. As DNA, the CDR3 is TGTGCCTGGAGTGTACGGGGCTATTCAGGGCAGTACTTC. This codes for CAWSVRGYSGQYF. Combining the CDR3 with reference TRBV30 and TRBJ2-7 gives the whole variable domain SQTIHQWPATLVQPVGSPLSLECTVEGTSNPNLYWYRQAAGRGLQLLFYSVGIGQISSEVPQNLSASRPQDRQFILSSKKLLLSDSGFYLCAWSVRGYSGQYFGPGTRLTVT.

This chain connects TRBV18 to TRBJ1-1, with TRBD1 as a possible D gene (5 bases). V lost 6 bases to trimming and J lost 2 bases, with 16 bases between them. The CDR3 contains 15 residues. Germline CDR1 reads KGHSH; CDR2 reads LQKENI. In DNA form, the CDR3 reads TGTGCCAGCTCGTCTGGGGCGGCAGAAAACACTGAAGCTTTCTTT. Its translation: CASSSGAAENTEAFF.

This clone was detected once. The J gene is TRBJ1-5, the V gene TRBV7-2, with 9 bases aligning to TRBD1. Per germline, CDR1 SGHTA and CDR2 FQGNSA. Losses at the gene ends were 5 bases for V and 6 bases for J; bases not matched to a gene: 8. The CDR3 is 15 residues long. Here the CDR3 reads CASSRQGEGTQPQHF. Written as DNA, the CDR3 is TGTGCCAGCAGCAGACAGGGGGAAGGTACTCAGCCCCAGCATTTT.

This clone was seen a handful of times. Here the CDR3 DNA reads TGTGCCAGTAGTTTTAGGGAACCGAACACTGAAGCTTTCTTT. It encodes CASSFREPNTEAFF. V gene TRBV19 combines with J gene TRBJ1-1, with D uncertain. CDR3 length: 14 amino acids. The V and J ends lost 5 bases and 1 base respectively, with 11 bases between them. Germline loops: CDR1 LNHDA, CDR2 SQIVND (reference sequence).

V and J are TRBV30 and TRBJ2-7; the match to TRBD1 covers 8 bases. Germline trimming cut 7 bases from V and 4 bases from J; bases unmatched to any gene: 9. CDR3 size: 13 residues. CDR1 GTSNPN and CDR2 SVGIG come from the germline V gene (reference sequence). The CDR3: CAFSRDRIYEQYF. In DNA form, the CDR3 reads TGTGCCTTCTCCAGGGACAGGATATACGAGCAGTACTTC.

CDR3 nucleotides: TGCGCCAGCAGCCTTGAAAGAGGGGACGGGGAGACCCAGTACTTC. Amino acids: CASSLERGDGETQYF. The V and J genes are TRBV4-3 and TRBJ2-5; D possibly matches TRBD1 or TRBD2 (5 bases each). The germline gives CDR1 LGHNA, CDR2 YSLEER. Trimming shortened V by 4 bases and J by 5 bases, and 17 bases separated the two germline ends. CDR3 length: 15 amino acids.

The V and J genes are TRBV25-1 and TRBJ1-6; D gene unclear. CDR3 length: 14 residues. V dropped 7 bases and J dropped 7 bases, with 14 bases sitting between them. Germline V CDR1 and CDR2: MGHDK, SYGVNS. In DNA, the CDR3 is TGTGCCAGCAAACAGCCGACGGGGAATTCACCCCTCCACTTT. Amino acids: CASKQPTGNSPLHF.

This chain joins TRBV28 and TRBJ1-2, with TRBD1 matching over 9 bases. The V and J ends lost 7 bases and 4 bases, in that order; junction bases with no gene match: 16. The germline CDR1 and CDR2 sequences are MDHEN and SYDVKM. CDR3 length: 17 amino acids. The CDR3 DNA follows: TGTGCCAGCACCTTTGCGGGGACAGGGAGTTTTGGCTATGGCTACACCTTC. It encodes CASTFAGTGSFGYGYTF.

The sample holds many counts of this clone. The V call is TRBV30, the J call TRBJ1-2; D gene uncertain. The germline gives CDR1 GTSNPN, CDR2 SVGIG (reference sequence). Trimming pared 2 bases from V and 7 bases from J, leaving 8 bases between. There are 11 residues in the CDR3. The CDR3 bases are TGTGCCTGGAGTCGCACGACTGGCTACACCTTC. It codes for CAWSRTTGYTF. Full variable domain (outside the CDR3, taken from reference TRBV30 and TRBJ1-2): SQTIHQWPATLVQPVGSPLSLECTVEGTSNPNLYWYRQAAGRGLQLLFYSVGIGQISSEVPQNLSASRPQDRQFILSSKKLLLSDSGFYLCAWSRTTGYTFGSGTRLTVV.